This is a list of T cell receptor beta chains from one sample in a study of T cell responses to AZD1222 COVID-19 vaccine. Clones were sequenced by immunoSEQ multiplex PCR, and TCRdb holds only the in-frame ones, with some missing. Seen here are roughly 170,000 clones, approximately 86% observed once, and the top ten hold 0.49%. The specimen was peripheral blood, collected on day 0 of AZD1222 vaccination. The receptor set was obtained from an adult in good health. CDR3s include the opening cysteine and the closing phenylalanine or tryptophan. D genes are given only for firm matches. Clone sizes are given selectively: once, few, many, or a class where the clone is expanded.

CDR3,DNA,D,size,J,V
CANGDRSNYGYTF,TGTGCCAACGGGGACAGGAGTAACTATGGCTACACCTTC,TRBD1,NA,TRBJ1-2,TRBV6-5
CAISEQQGQPQHF,TGTGCCATCAGTGAGCAACAGGGGCAGCCCCAGCATTTT,TRBD1,NA,TRBJ1-5,TRBV10-3
CASSRKQGIDTEAFF,TGCGCCAGCAGCAGGAAACAGGGGATAGACACTGAAGCTTTCTTT,TRBD1,NA,TRBJ1-1,TRBV5-1
CASSYSGQGGGEQFF,TGTGCCAGCAGTTACTCGGGCCAGGGTGGGGGTGAGCAGTTCTTC,NA,NA,TRBJ2-1,TRBV6-5
CASSYPDRGNTDTQYF,TGTGCCAGCAGCTACCCGGACAGGGGGAATACAGATACGCAGTATTTT,TRBD1,NA,TRBJ2-3,TRBV13
CASSLDPSGRAQFF,TGTGCCAGCAGCTTAGACCCTAGCGGGAGGGCCCAGTTCTTC,TRBD2,NA,TRBJ2-1,TRBV7-3
CATSDLNTANGYTF,TGTGCCACCAGTGATTTGAATACAGCGAATGGCTACACCTTC,NA,NA,TRBJ1-2,TRBV24-1
CASSIDNMGGTEAFF,TGTGCCAGTAGTATAGACAACATGGGGGGCACTGAAGCTTTCTTT,NA,NA,TRBJ1-1,TRBV19
CATSDIGSPEPQHF,TGTGCCACCAGTGATATCGGGAGCCCGGAGCCCCAGCATTTT,NA,NA,TRBJ1-5,TRBV24-1
CASRPAGASTGELFF,TGTGCCAGTAGACCCGCGGGGGCCAGCACCGGGGAGCTGTTTTTT,NA,NA,TRBJ2-2,TRBV19
CASRNRQGPNTGELFF,TGTGCCAGCAGAAATCGACAGGGCCCGAACACCGGGGAGCTGTTTTTT,TRBD1,NA,TRBJ2-2,TRBV28
CASSLDSKNSPLHF,TGTGCCAGCAGCTTGGACAGTAAGAATTCACCCCTCCACTTT,NA,NA,TRBJ1-6,TRBV5-4
CASRPGRNSPLHF,TGTGCCAGCAGGCCGGGGCGCAATTCACCCCTCCACTTT,NA,NA,TRBJ1-6,TRBV2
CASSQDPGRLTHQPQHF,TGCGCCAGCAGCCAAGATCCGGGACGGCTTACCCATCAGCCCCAGCATTTT,NA,NA,TRBJ1-5,TRBV4-1
CASTPGTGSYNEQFF,TGTGCCAGCACCCCCGGGACAGGGTCCTACAATGAGCAGTTCTTC,TRBD1,NA,TRBJ2-1,TRBV28
CASSSLESRDRVNGYTF,TGTGCCAGTTCCAGCCTAGAGTCCCGGGACAGGGTGAATGGCTACACCTTC,TRBD1,NA,TRBJ1-2,TRBV19
CSASQPSTGGAQYF,TGCAGTGCTAGTCAACCCAGCACAGGGGGAGCCCAGTACTTC,TRBD1,NA,TRBJ2-5,TRBV20-1
CASSPQDRPRSPLHF,TGTGCCAGCAGTCCTCAGGACCGCCCTCGATCACCCCTCCACTTT,NA,NA,TRBJ1-6,TRBV28
CASNPPGGTGPDNEQFF,TGTGCCAGCAACCCCCCCGGCGGGACAGGGCCCGACAATGAGCAGTTCTTC,TRBD1,NA,TRBJ2-1,TRBV7-8
CASSYADLAKNIQYF,TGTGCCAGCAGTTACGCAGATTTAGCCAAAAACATTCAGTACTTC,NA,NA,TRBJ2-4,TRBV6-6
CASSPLGRGPHEQYF,TGCGCCAGCAGCCCCCTGGGTAGGGGACCGCACGAGCAGTACTTC,NA,NA,TRBJ2-7,TRBV5-1
CASSLGGAPYEQYF,TGTGCCAGCTCACTAGGGGGGGCCCCCTACGAGCAGTACTTC,NA,once,TRBJ2-7,TRBV18
CASSWGSLMNTEAFF,TGTGCCAGCAGCTGGGGCAGCCTAATGAACACTGAAGCTTTCTTT,NA,NA,TRBJ1-1,TRBV7-9
CASRRPGSLNEKLFF,TGTGCCAGCAGGCGACCGGGGTCCCTTAATGAAAAACTGTTTTTT,NA,NA,TRBJ1-4,TRBV11-2
CATSRDGTALGGYTF,TGTGCCACCAGCAGAGACGGGACCGCCCTCGGAGGCTACACCTTC,NA,NA,TRBJ1-2,TRBV15
CATLGQGASEAFF,TGTGCCACCTTAGGACAGGGGGCATCTGAAGCTTTCTTT,TRBD1,NA,TRBJ1-1,TRBV6-5
CASSRDPPGTMETQYF,TGCGCCAGCAGCCGAGACCCCCCGGGGACGATGGAGACCCAGTACTTC,NA,NA,TRBJ2-5,TRBV4-1
CASTRSRRKHEQYF,TGTGCCAGCACCAGGTCGAGACGCAAGCACGAGCAGTACTTC,NA,NA,TRBJ2-7,TRBV5-6
CASSPDRWEQFF,TGTGCCAGCTCACCCGACCGGTGGGAGCAGTTCTTC,NA,NA,TRBJ2-1,TRBV18
CASSSSGSFFYEQYF,TGTGCCAGCAGCAGTAGCGGGAGTTTTTTCTACGAGCAGTACTTC,TRBD2,NA,TRBJ2-7,TRBV5-4
CASTTGQGTYNEQFF,TGTGCCAGCACAACGGGACAGGGAACCTACAATGAGCAGTTCTTC,TRBD1,NA,TRBJ2-1,TRBV19
CASSPPGASNEKLFF,TGTGCCAGCAGCCCTCCAGGGGCTTCTAATGAAAAACTGTTTTTT,NA,NA,TRBJ1-4,TRBV7-3
CASRLSGEYNEQFF,TGTGCCAGCAGACTTAGCGGCGAGTACAATGAGCAGTTCTTC,NA,once,TRBJ2-1,TRBV7-8
CARRTGGPYEQYF,TGTGCCAGAAGAACCGGGGGGCCCTACGAGCAGTACTTC,NA,NA,TRBJ2-7,TRBV5-3
CASSPPGANEQYF,TGTGCCAGCTCCCCACCCGGGGCCAACGAGCAGTACTTC,NA,NA,TRBJ2-7,TRBV18
CASSLILAGGHREQFF,TGTGCCAGCAGCCTGATCCTAGCGGGGGGGCATCGAGAGCAGTTCTTC,TRBD2,NA,TRBJ2-1,TRBV5-4